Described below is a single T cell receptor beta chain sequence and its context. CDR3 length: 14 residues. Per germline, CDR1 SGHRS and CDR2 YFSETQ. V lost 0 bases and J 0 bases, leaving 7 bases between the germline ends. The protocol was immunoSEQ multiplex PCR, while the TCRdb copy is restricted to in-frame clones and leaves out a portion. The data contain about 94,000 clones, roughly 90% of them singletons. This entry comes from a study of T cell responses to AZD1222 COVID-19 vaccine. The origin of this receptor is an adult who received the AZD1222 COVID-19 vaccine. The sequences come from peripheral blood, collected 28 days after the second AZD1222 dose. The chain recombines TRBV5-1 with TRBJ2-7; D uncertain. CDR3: CASSLAVSSYEQYF. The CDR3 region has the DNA TGCGCCAGCAGCTTGGCTGTAAGCTCCTACGAGCAGTACTTC.